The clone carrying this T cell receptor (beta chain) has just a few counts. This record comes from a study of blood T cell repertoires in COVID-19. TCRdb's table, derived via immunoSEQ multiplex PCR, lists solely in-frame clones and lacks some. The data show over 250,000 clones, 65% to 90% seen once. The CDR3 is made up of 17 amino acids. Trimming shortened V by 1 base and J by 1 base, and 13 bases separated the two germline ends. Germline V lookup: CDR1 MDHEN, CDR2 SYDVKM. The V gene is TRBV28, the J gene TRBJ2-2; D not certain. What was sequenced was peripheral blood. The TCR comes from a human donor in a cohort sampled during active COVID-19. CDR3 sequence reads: CASSLLGFRGNTGELFF. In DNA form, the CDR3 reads TGTGCCAGCAGTTTATTAGGCTTCCGAGGGAACACCGGGGAGCTGTTTTTT.